This T cell receptor beta chain was profiled in a study of blood T cell repertoires in COVID-19. V shed 2 bases and J shed 8 bases, with 16 bases lying between them. Per the germline V gene, CDR1 is SNHLY and CDR2 is FYNNEI. CDR3 length equals 15 residues. As processed by the authors: Reference gene primer amplification in the assay estimated nucleated cell counts. Some clones are missing from TCRdb's copy, which holds only in-frame ones; the method was immunoSEQ multiplex PCR. The DNA was the basis for D and trimming; V, J and clone size are from that table. Of a few hundred thousand clones listed, over 80% are singletons. Cohort placement rested on clinical history that participants reported themselves. Recovery among Cohort 3 donors was established by two negative PCRs, clearance, or symptom resolution.

The gene calls are TRBV2 and TRBJ1-3; the D gene is possibly TRBD1 (6 bases). Material: PBMCs or T cells enriched from blood (not recorded which). This TCR was recovered from a woman aged 18-35 years who had recovered from COVID-19. In DNA, the CDR3 is TGTGCCAGCAGTGAAAAGAGCAGGGGAGTGGACACCATATATTTT. This sequence encodes CASSEKSRGVDTIYF.